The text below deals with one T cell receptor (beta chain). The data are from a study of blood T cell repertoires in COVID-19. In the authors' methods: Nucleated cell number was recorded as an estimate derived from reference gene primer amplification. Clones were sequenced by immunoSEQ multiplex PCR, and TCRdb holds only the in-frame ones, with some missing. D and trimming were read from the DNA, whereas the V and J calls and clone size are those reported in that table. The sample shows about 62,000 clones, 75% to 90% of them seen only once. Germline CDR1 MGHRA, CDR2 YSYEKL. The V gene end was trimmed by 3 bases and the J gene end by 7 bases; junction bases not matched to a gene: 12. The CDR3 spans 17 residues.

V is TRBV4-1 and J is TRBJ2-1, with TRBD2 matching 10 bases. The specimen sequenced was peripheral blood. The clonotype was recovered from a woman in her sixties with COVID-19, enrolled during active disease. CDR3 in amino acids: CASSHRLRKREGNEQFF. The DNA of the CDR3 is TGCGCCAGCAGCCACCGCCTGAGGAAGCGGGAGGGAAATGAGCAGTTCTTC.